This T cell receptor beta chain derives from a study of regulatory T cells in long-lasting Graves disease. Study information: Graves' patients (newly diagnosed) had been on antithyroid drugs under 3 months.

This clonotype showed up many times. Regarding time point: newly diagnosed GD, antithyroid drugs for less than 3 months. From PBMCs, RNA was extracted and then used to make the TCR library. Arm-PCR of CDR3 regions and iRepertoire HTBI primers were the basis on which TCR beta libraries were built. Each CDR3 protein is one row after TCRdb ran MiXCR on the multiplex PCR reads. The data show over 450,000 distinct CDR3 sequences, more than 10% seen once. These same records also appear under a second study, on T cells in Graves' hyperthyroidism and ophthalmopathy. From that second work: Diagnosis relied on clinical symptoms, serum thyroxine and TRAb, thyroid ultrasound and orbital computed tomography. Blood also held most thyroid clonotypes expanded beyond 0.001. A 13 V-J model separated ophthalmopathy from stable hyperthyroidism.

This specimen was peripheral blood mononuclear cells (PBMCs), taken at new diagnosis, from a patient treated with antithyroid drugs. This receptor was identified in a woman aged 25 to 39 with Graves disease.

This CDR3 is CASSTQGRGVTGELFF. The CDR3, as DNA: TGTGCCAGCAGCACACAGGGGAGAGGCGTCACCGGGGAGCTGTTTTTT. V gene TRBV7-9 combines with J gene TRBJ2-2, with 7 bases matching TRBD1. This CDR3 has 16 amino acids. CDR1 is SEHNR, CDR2 FQNEAQ, per germline (reference sequence). Trimming cost V 5 bases and J 4 bases; bases outside gene matches: 10.